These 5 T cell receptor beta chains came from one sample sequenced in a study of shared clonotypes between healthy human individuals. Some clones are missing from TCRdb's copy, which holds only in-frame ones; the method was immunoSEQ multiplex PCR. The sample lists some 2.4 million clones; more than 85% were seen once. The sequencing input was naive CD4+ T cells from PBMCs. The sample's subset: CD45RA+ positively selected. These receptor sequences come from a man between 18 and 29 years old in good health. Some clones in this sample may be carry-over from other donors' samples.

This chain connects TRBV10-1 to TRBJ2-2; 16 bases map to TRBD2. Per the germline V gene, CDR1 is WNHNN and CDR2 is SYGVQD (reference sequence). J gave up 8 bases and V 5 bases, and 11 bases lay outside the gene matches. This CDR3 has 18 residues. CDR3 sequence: CASSFPGLAGGWLGELFF. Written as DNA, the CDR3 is TGCGCCAGCAGTTTCCCGGGACTAGCGGGAGGGTGGTTGGGGGAGCTGTTTTTT.

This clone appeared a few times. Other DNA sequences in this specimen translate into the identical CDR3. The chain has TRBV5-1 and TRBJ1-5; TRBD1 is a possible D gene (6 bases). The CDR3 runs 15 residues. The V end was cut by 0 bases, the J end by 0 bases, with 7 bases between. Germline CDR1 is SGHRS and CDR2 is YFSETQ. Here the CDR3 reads CASSLEGGSNQPQHF. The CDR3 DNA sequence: TGCGCCAGCAGCTTGGAAGGGGGTAGCAATCAGCCCCAGCATTTT.

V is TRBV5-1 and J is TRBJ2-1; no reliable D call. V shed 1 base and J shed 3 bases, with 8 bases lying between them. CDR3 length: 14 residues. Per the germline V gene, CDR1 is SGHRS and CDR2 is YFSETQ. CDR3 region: CASSLTLVYNEQFF. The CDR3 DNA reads TGCGCCAGCAGCTTGACCCTAGTCTACAATGAGCAGTTCTTC.

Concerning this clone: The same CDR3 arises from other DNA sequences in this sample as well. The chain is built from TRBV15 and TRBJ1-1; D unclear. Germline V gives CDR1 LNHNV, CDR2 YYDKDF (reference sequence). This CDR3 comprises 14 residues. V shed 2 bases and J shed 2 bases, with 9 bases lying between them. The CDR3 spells CATSRLKGNTEAFF. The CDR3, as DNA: TGTGCCACCAGCAGATTGAAGGGCAACACTGAAGCTTTCTTT.

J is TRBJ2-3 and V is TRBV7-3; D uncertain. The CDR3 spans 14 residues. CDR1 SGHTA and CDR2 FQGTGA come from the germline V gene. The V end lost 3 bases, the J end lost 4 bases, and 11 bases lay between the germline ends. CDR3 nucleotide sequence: TGTGCCAGCAGCTTTACCGGGTCGTCAGATACGCAGTATTTT. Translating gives CASSFTGSSDTQYF.